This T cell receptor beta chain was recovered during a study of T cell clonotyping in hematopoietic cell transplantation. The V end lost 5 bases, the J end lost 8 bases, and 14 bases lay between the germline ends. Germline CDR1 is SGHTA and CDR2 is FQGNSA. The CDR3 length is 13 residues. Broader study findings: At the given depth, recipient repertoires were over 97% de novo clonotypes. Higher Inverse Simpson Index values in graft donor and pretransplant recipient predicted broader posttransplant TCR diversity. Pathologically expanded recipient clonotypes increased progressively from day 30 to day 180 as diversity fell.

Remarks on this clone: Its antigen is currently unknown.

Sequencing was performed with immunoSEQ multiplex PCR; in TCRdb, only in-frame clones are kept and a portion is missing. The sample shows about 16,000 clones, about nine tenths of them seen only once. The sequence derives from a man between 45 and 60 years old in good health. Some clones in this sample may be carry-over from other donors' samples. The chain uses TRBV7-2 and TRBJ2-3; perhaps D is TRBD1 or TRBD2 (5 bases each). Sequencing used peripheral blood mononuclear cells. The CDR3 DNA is TGTGCCAGCAGCACCAGATCTGGGGGTACGCAGTATTTT. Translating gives CASSTRSGGTQYF.